The table lists the clone carrying this TCR beta chain with many counts. Its antigen remains unknown. TCR beta CDR3 regions were amplified from RNA. The TCR CDR3 first-round RT-PCR relied on the HTBI primer set. One entry per CDR3 protein results from TCRdb running MiXCR on the multiplex PCR reads. The data hold about 400,000 distinct CDR3 sequences, with 15% to 19% observed a single time. Germline CDR1 and CDR2: MNHNS and SASEGT. V was trimmed by 6 bases and J by 7 bases, leaving 12 bases between them. CDR3 size: 12 residues. Graves' hyperthyroidism is called stable when ophthalmopathy does not progress within 18 months. Clinical symptoms, serum thyroxine, TRAb, thyroid ultrasound and orbital computed tomography informed diagnoses. These data are taken from a study of T cells in Graves' hyperthyroidism and ophthalmopathy. For the study at large: Peripheral blood was collected at initial diagnosis, before any treatment.

Findings and caveats of the study: Most thyroid clonotypes expanded above 0.001 were also detected in blood.

The chain uses TRBV6-1 and TRBJ1-1; possibly TRBD1 for D (5 bases). The sequenced material came from blood. The sequence was collected from a woman between 18 and 29 years old with Graves' hyperthyroidism. CDR3 sequence: CASSITQGEAFF. The CDR3 region has the DNA TGTGCCAGCAGCATAACTCAGGGTGAAGCTTTCTTT.